These 18 T cell receptor beta chains share one sample of origin, sequenced in a study of shared clonotypes between healthy human individuals (dated by TCRdb to 2018 to 2020). The library was produced with the immunoSEQ multiplex PCR assay. The source is immuneACCESS, and TCRdb retained only in-frame sequences with V and J called. Part of the clones is not carried over; for the studies checked, unresolved V genes explain less than half of this, and the remainder is unexplained. This sample is represented by 400,000 to 600,000 clones; 75% to 80% of them were singletons. Approximately 12% of the sample is taken by the ten largest. Sequencing used PBMCs. The receptors were gathered from a woman aged 40-49 years in good health. Some clones in this sample may be carry-over from other donors' samples.

The CDR3 nucleotides are TGCGCCAGCAGCTTGGTCTTAGCGGGAAGACAAGAGACCCAGTACTTC. Encoded protein: CASSLVLAGRQETQYF. The chain employs TRBV5-1 and TRBJ2-5; TRBD2 agrees at 8 bases. Germline values: CDR1 SGHRS, CDR2 YFSETQ. This CDR3 contains 16 residues. J gave up 2 bases and V 0 bases, and 6 bases lay outside the gene matches.

The chain couples TRBV19 to TRBJ2-2; the D is unclear. The V end lost 6 bases, the J end lost 0 bases, and 8 bases lay between the germline ends. The CDR3 covers 14 residues. CDR1 is LNHDA and CDR2 is SQIVND in the germline V gene (reference sequence). The CDR3 coding sequence is TGTGCCAGTAGGGTGGTAACGAACACCGGGGAGCTGTTTTTT. Protein product: CASRVVTNTGELFF.

The chain couples TRBV4-2 to TRBJ2-2; tentative D call: TRBD2 (6 bases). CDR1 and CDR2 from the germline V gene are LGHNA and YNFKEQ. CDR3 size: 17 residues. V was cut by 1 base and J by 0 bases, with 12 bases left in between. CDR3 coding DNA: TGTGCCAGCAGCCAAGTCGGGGGAGCTACGAACACCGGGGAGCTGTTTTTT. Translating gives CASSQVGGATNTGELFF.

The rearrangement joins TRBV7-9 to TRBJ2-1, with TRBD1 identical over 10 bases. This CDR3 is 14 amino acids long. Looked up from germline, CDR1 is SEHNR and CDR2 is FQNEAQ (reference sequence). J gave up 8 bases and V 10 bases, and 11 bases lay outside the gene matches. CDR3 in DNA: TGTGCCACCGTAGGGGACAGGGGACCCGATGAGCAGTTCTTC. This sequence encodes CATVGDRGPDEQFF.

The V and J genes are TRBV5-1 and TRBJ1-4, with a weak D call TRBD1 (6 bases). This CDR3 has 15 residues. Germline assignment: CDR1 SGHRS and CDR2 YFSETQ. V was trimmed by 2 bases and J by 7 bases, leaving 15 bases between them. CDR3 region: CASSFEGGRREKLFF. CDR3 DNA sequence: TGCGCCAGCAGCTTTGAGGGGGGGCGACGTGAAAAACTGTTTTTT.

The rearrangement links TRBV7-9 to TRBJ2-7; the match to TRBD2 covers 8 bases. The CDR3 length is 17 residues. J gave up 2 bases and V 0 bases, and 9 bases lay outside the gene matches. In germline, CDR1 is SEHNR, CDR2 FQNEAQ (reference sequence). DNA of the CDR3: TGTGCCAGCAGCTTAGCACGGGTAGCGGGGTCCCCCTACGAGCAGTACTTC. This translates into CASSLARVAGSPYEQYF.

The J gene is TRBJ2-7, the V gene TRBV10-1; D gene unclear. V shed 2 bases and J shed 4 bases, with 6 bases lying between them. The CDR3 sequence is 12 residues long. CDR1 is WNHNN and CDR2 is SYGVQD in the germline V gene (reference sequence). The CDR3: CASSEGSYEQYF. The CDR3 coding sequence is TGCGCCAGCAGTGAGGGCTCGTACGAGCAGTACTTC.

This chain connects TRBV7-9 to TRBJ2-1, with TRBD2 identical over 10 bases. The CDR3 sequence is 16 residues long. V shed 0 bases and J 4 bases; nucleotides not matched to a gene: 3. CDR1 SEHNR and CDR2 FQNEAQ come from the germline V gene (reference sequence). The chain's CDR3 is CASSLAASGRYNEQFF. The CDR3 DNA follows: TGTGCCAGCAGCTTAGCGGCTAGCGGGAGATACAATGAGCAGTTCTTC.

The chain carries TRBV18 and TRBJ1-1, with D possibly matching TRBD1 (6 bases). V lost 4 bases to trimming and J lost 4 bases, with 22 bases between them. Germline CDR1 reads KGHSH; CDR2 reads LQKENI. This CDR3 has 17 residues. Written as DNA, the CDR3 is TGTGCCAGCTCACTCATACCTTTCACACAGGGAGTCACTGAAGCTTTCTTT. Translation gives CASSLIPFTQGVTEAFF. Together with reference TRBV18 and TRBJ1-1, the CDR3 gives the full variable domain: NAGVMQNPRHLVRRRGQEARLRCSPMKGHSHVYWYRQLPEEGLKFMVYLQKENIIDESGMPKERFSAEFPKEGPSILRIQQVVRGDSAAYFCASSLIPFTQGVTEAFFGQGTRLTVV.

The genes are TRBV5-4 and TRBJ2-7; tentatively, D is TRBD1 (6 bases). The CDR3 is made up of 14 amino acids. Trimming removed 3 bases at V and 4 bases at J, with 14 bases between. Looked up from germline, CDR1 is SGHNT and CDR2 is YYREEE (reference sequence). The DNA for the CDR3 is TGTGCCAGCAGCTCCATGGACAGACCTTACGAGCAGTACTTC. Translating it yields CASSSMDRPYEQYF.

This chain uses TRBV5-6 with TRBJ1-1; D unresolved. The CDR3 contains 16 residues. Germline CDR1 reads SGHDT; CDR2 reads YYEEEE. Between the trimmed V and J ends, which lost 0 bases and 0 bases, there was a span of 12 bases. The CDR3 region has the DNA TGTGCCAGCAGCTTGGCCGGGTTCTATTTGAACACTGAAGCTTTCTTT. Residues: CASSLAGFYLNTEAFF.

The CDR3 nucleotides read TGTGCCAGCAGCTTTTACAGGGGTGAGATGTACAATGAGCAGTTCTTC. Amino acids: CASSFYRGEMYNEQFF. This chain links TRBV5-6 with TRBJ2-1; 7 nucleotides match TRBD1. The germline V gene encodes CDR1 SGHDT and CDR2 YYEEEE. This CDR3 region has 16 residues. V gave up 2 bases and J gave up 4 bases; unmatched junction bases: 9.

This sequence joins TRBV19 and TRBJ2-2, with 7 bases identical to TRBD1. With V trimmed by 6 bases and J by 5 bases, 9 bases remained unmatched. Germline CDR1 LNHDA, CDR2 SQIVND (reference sequence). This CDR3 is 15 amino acids long. The CDR3 DNA sequence: TGTGCCAGTAGGTCCCGACAGGGATGGACCGGGGAGCTGTTTTTT. Its translation: CASRSRQGWTGELFF.

The chain joins TRBV28 to TRBJ1-4; TRBD1 matches 7 bases. J lost 8 bases, V lost 8 bases, and 2 bases had no gene match. Germline values: CDR1 MDHEN, CDR2 SYDVKM. The CDR3 totals 11 residues. CDR3 sequence: CASGGGEKLFF. As DNA, the CDR3 is TGTGCCAGCGGAGGGGGCGAAAAACTGTTTTTT. The variable domain in full, with the rest retrieved from reference TRBV28 and TRBJ1-4, is DVKVTQSSRYLVKRTGEKVFLECVQDMDHENMFWYRQDPGLGLRLIYFSYDVKMKEKGDIPEGYSVSREKKERFSLILESASTNQTSMYLCASGGGEKLFFGSGTQLSVL.

The chain employs TRBV7-2 and TRBJ1-4; a weak D match, TRBD1 (5 bases). Germline V gives CDR1 SGHTA, CDR2 FQGNSA. The germline V and J ends were trimmed by 4 bases and 0 bases, with 12 bases remaining between them. The CDR3 loop spans 16 amino acids. CDR3 loop: CASSSGSPTTNEKLFF. Here the CDR3 DNA reads TGTGCCAGCAGCTCAGGGAGTCCAACAACTAATGAAAAACTGTTTTTT.

The chain couples TRBV20-1 to TRBJ1-2; D is uncertain. Trimming removed 3 bases from V and 8 bases from J, with 4 bases in between. Germline V gene lookup returns CDR1 DFQATT and CDR2 SNEGSKA (reference sequence). The CDR3 is 9 residues long. The CDR3 loop reads CSARQGYTF. CDR3 nucleotides: TGCAGTGCTAGGCAGGGCTACACCTTC.

The V call is TRBV27, the J call TRBJ1-4; D is uncertain. This CDR3 is built from 14 residues. The V end lost 8 bases, the J end lost 10 bases, and 20 bases lay between the germline ends. Germline CDR1 reads MNHEY; CDR2 reads SMNVEV (reference sequence). The CDR3 DNA reads as TGTGCCAGCGCGATCGGTACGGATTGGGGAAAACTGTTTTTT. Protein sequence: CASAIGTDWGKLFF.

Concerning this clone itself: A read error may produce the germline difference seen at one junction end. The chain couples TRBV10-3 to TRBJ2-7; 9 bases fit TRBD2. The germline V gene encodes CDR1 ENHRY and CDR2 SYGVKD. CDR3 length: 14 residues. Written as DNA, the CDR3 is TGTGCCAGCAGTCCTAGCGGGATAGTCAACGAGCAGTACTTC. Its protein product is CASSPSGIVNEQYF.